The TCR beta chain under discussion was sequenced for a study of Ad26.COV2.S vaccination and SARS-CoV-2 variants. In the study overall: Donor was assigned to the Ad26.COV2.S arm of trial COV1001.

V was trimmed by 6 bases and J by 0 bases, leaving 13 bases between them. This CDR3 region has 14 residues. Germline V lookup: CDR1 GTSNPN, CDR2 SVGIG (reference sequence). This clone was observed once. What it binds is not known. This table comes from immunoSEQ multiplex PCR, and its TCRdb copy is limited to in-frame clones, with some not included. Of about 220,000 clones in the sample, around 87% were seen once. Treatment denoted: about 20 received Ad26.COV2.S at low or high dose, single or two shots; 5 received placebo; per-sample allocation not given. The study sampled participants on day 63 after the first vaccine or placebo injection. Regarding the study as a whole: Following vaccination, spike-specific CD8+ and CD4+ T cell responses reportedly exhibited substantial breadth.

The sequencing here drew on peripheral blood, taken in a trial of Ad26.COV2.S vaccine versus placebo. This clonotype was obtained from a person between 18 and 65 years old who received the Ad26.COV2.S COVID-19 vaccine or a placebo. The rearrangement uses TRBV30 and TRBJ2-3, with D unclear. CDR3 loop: CACPDKASTDTQYF. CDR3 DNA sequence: TGTGCCTGTCCCGATAAGGCGAGCACAGATACGCAGTATTTT.